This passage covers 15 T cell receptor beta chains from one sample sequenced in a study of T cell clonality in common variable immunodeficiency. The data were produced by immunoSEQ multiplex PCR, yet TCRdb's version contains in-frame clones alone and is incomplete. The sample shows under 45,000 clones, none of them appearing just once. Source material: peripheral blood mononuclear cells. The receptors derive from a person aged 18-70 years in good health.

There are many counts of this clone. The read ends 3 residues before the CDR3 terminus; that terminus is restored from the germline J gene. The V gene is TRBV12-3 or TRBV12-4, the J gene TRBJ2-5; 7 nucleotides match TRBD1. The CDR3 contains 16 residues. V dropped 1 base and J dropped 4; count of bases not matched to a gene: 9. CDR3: CASSLVRPSGGETQYF. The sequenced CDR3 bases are TGTGCCAGCAGTTTAGTTCGCCCCTCAGGGGGAGAGACC.

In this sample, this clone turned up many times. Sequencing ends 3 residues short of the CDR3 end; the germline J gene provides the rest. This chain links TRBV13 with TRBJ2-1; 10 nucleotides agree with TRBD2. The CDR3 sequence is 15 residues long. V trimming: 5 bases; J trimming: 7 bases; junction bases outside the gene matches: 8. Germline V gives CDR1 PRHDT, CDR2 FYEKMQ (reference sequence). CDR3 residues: CASSIPGLARNEQFF. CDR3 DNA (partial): TGTGCCAGCAGCATACCGGGACTAGCGAGGAATGAG.

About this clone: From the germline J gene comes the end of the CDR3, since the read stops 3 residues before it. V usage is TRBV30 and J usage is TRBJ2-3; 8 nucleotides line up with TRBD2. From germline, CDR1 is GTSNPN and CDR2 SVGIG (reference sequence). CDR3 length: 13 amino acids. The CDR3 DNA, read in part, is TGTGCCTGGATCCCCGGGACTAGAGGGACG. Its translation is CAWIPGTRGT. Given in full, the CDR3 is CAWIPGTRGTQYF.

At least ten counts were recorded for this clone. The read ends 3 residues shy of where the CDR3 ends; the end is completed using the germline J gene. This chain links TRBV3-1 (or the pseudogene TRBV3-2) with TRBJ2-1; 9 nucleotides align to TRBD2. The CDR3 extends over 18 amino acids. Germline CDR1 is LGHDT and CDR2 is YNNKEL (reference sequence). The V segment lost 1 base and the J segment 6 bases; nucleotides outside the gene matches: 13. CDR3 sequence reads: CASSQVLSVAGEFNEQFF. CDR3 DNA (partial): TGTGCCAGCAGCCAAGTCCTCTCTGTAGCGGGAGAATTCAATGAG.

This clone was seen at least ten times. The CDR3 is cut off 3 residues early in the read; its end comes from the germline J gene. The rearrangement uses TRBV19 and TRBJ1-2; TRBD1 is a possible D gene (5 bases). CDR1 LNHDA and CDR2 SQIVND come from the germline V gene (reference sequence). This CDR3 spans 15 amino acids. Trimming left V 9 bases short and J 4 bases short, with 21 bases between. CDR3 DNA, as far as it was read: TGTGCCAGCGGACCGGGACTCCCATCGGGCTATGGC. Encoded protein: CASGPGLPSGYG. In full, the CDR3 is CASGPGLPSGYGYTF.

CDR3 protein: CAEWGQETNTGELFF. The CDR3 bases that were read are TGTGCAGAGTGGGGGCAGGAGACGAACACCGGGGAG. V and J are TRBV7-2 and TRBJ2-2, with D perhaps TRBD1 (6 bases). Read coverage stops 3 residues before the CDR3 terminus; the germline J gene supplies the remainder. The CDR3 totals 15 residues. Looked up from germline, CDR1 is SGHTA and CDR2 is FQGNSA.

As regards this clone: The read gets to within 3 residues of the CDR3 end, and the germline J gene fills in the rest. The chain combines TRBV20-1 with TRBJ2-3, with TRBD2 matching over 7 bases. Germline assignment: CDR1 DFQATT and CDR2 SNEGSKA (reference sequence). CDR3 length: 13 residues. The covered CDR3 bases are TGCAGTGCTACGTCACTAGCGCAAGAGACG. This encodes CSATSLAQET. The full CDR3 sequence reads CSATSLAQETQYF.

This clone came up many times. CDR3 amino acids: CSAVPQGWDNYGYTF. Incomplete CDR3 DNA: TGCAGTGCTGTACCACAGGGGTGGGATAACTATGGC. The chain combines TRBV20-1 with TRBJ1-2; TRBD1 matches 7 bases. The read stops 3 residues short of the end of the CDR3; the missing end is completed from the germline J gene. Per the germline V gene, CDR1 is DFQATT and CDR2 is SNEGSKA (reference sequence). The CDR3 has 15 amino acids. After removal of 5 bases from V and 1 base from J, the junction contained 10 bases not matched to a gene.

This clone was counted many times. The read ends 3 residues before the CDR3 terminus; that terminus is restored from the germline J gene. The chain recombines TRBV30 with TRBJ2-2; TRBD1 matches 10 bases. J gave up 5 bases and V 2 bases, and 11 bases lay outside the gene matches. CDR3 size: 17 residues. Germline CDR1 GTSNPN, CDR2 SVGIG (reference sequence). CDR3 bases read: TGTGCCTGGAGTACCCAACTTGGGACAGGGGTTACCGGGGAG. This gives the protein CAWSTQLGTGVTGE. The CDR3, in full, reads CAWSTQLGTGVTGELFF.

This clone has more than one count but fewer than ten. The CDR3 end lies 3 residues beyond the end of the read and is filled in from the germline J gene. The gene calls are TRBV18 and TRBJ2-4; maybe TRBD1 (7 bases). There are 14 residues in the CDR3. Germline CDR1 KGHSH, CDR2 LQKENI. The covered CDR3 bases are TGTGCCAGCTCACCGGAGGGACAGACGTATGGT. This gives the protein CASSPEGQTYG. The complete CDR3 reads CASSPEGQTYGQYF.

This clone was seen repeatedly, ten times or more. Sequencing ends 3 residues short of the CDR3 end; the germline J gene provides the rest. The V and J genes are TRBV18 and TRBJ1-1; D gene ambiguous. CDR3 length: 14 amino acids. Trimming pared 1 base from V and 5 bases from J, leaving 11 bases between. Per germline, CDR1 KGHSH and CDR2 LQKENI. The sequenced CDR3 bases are TGTGCCAGCTCACCACAGCGGGGAGAAACTGAA. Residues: CASSPQRGETE. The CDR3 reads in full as CASSPQRGETEAFF. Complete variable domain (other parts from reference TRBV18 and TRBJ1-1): NAGVMQNPRHLVRRRGQEARLRCSPMKGHSHVYWYRQLPEEGLKFMVYLQKENIIDESGMPKERFSAEFPKEGPSILRIQQVVRGDSAAYFCASSPQRGETEAFFGQGTRLTVV.

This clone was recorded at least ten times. The part of the CDR3 DNA that was read is TGTGCCAGTAGTATCGCGACAGACAGGGCCTACAATCAGCCC. Protein sequence: CASSIATDRAYNQP. The complete CDR3 reads CASSIATDRAYNQPQHF. The V call is TRBV19, the J call TRBJ1-5; 7 bases agree with TRBD1. From the germline J gene comes the end of the CDR3, since the read stops 3 residues before it. Looked up from germline, CDR1 is LNHDA and CDR2 is SQIVND (reference sequence). This CDR3 comprises 17 residues. J gave up 3 bases and V 3 bases, and 11 bases lay outside the gene matches.

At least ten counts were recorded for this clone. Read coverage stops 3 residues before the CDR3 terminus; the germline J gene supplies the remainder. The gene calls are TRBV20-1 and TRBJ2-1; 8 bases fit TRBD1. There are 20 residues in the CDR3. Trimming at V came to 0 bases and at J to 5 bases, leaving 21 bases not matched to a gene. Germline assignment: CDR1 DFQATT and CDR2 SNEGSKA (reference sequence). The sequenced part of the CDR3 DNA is TGCAGTGCTAGAGATGGGGCAGGGGGCCACCGGACCCTTATTAACAATGAG. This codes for CSARDGAGGHRTLINNE. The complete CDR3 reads CSARDGAGGHRTLINNEQFF.

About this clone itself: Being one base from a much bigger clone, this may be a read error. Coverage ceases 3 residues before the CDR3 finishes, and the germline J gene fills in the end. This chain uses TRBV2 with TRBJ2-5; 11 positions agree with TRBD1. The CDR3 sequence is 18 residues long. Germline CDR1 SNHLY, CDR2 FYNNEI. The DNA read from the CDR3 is TGTGCCAGCAAGACAGGACAGGGGGCCTTATACCGCGAAGATACC. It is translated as CASKTGQGALYREDT. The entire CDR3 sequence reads CASKTGQGALYREDTQYF. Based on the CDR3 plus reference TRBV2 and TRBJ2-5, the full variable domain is EPEVTQTPSHQVTQMGQEVILRCVPISNHLYFYWYRQILGQKVEFLVSFYNNEISEKSEIFDDQFSVERPDGSNFTLKIRSTKLEDSAMYFCASKTGQGALYREDTQYFGPGTRLLVL.

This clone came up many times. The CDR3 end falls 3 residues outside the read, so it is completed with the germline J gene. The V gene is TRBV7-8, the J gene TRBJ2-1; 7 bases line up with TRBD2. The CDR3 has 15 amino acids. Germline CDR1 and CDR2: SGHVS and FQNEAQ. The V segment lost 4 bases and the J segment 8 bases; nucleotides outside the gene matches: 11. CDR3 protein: CASSSQGTNADEQFF. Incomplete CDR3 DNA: TGTGCCAGCAGCTCCCAAGGGACTAATGCTGATGAG. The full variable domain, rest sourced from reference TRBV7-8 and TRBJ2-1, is GAGVSQSPRYKVAKRGQDVALRCDPISGHVSLFWYQQALGQGPEFLTYFQNEAQLDKSGLPSDRFFAERPEGSVSTLKIQRTQQEDSAVYLCASSSQGTNADEQFFGPGTRLTVL.